These 21 T cell receptor beta chains came from one sample sequenced in a study of CD8 T cells in Susac syndrome. After extraction with the RNeasy kit, about 0.5 to 1 ug of the RNA was reverse transcribed using random hexamers. TCRdb redid the calling of the immunoSEQ multiplex PCR reads with MiXCR, one entry per CDR3 protein. In the table there are about 250,000 distinct CDR3 sequences, approximately 92% of which are singletons. Input material: CD4+ T cells from PBMCs. The receptors were gathered from a human donor with multiple sclerosis.

V is TRBV6-1 and J is TRBJ1-5, with unresolved D. This CDR3 contains 15 residues. V was clipped by 4 bases and J by 7 bases, with 17 bases between them. Germline CDR1 reads MNHNS; CDR2 reads SASEGT. CDR3 amino acids: CASSGGVLSMQPQHF. Written as DNA, the CDR3 is TGTGCCAGCAGTGGAGGAGTTCTCTCCATGCAGCCCCAGCATTTT.

This rearrangement joins TRBV11-2 to TRBJ2-7; TRBD1 matches at 7 bases. Germline V gives CDR1 SGHAT, CDR2 FQNNGV. CDR3 length equals 14 residues. The trim removed 1 base at V and 3 bases at J, leaving 3 bases unmatched. CDR3 sequence (DNA): TGTGCCAGCAGCTTAGCGGGGACAGTCTACGAGCAGTACTTC. It yields the protein CASSLAGTVYEQYF.

V usage is TRBV7-2 and J usage is TRBJ2-1; weak D call: TRBD2 (5 bases). The V end lost 6 bases, the J end lost 10 bases, and 10 bases lay between the germline ends. The CDR3 is 11 amino acids. CDR1 is SGHTA and CDR2 is FQGNSA in the germline V gene. The CDR3 DNA sequence: TGTGCCAGCAGTGGGGAGTGGGAGCAGTTCTTC. This encodes CASSGEWEQFF.

V usage is TRBV9 and J usage is TRBJ1-1; D ambiguous. Germline V gene sequence: CDR1 SGDLS, CDR2 YYNGEE. The CDR3 sequence is 15 residues long. Trimming removed 6 bases from V and 0 bases from J, with 15 bases in between. CDR3 sequence (DNA): TGTGCCAGCACCAAGGTTGGCAGTTTGAACACTGAAGCTTTCTTT. Amino acid sequence: CASTKVGSLNTEAFF.

The chain links TRBV7-9 to TRBJ2-5; D may correspond to TRBD1 or TRBD2 (5 bases each). The germline V gene encodes CDR1 SEHNR and CDR2 FQNEAQ (reference sequence). The CDR3 extends over 14 amino acids. V was clipped by 4 bases and J by 0 bases, with 9 bases between them. The DNA for the CDR3 is TGTGCCAGCAGCTCCACGGGACACCAAGAGACCCAGTACTTC. Protein sequence: CASSSTGHQETQYF.

The rearrangement uses TRBV5-1 and TRBJ2-5; either TRBD1 or TRBD2 may fit D (5 bases each). Trimming left V 2 bases short and J 1 base short, with 21 bases between. The CDR3 runs 18 residues. CDR1 and CDR2 from the germline V gene are SGHRS and YFSETQ. The CDR3 region is CASSFITSIGAAQETQYF. The DNA for the CDR3 is TGCGCCAGCAGCTTTATCACTTCGATCGGGGCTGCCCAAGAGACCCAGTACTTC.

The genes are TRBV29-1 and TRBJ1-2; 7 bases agree with TRBD1. The CDR3 length is 14 residues. V lost 6 bases and J lost 4; bases outside the gene matches: 11. Germline V gene lookup returns CDR1 SQVTM and CDR2 ANQGSEA. The CDR3 nucleotides are TGCAGCGTCCTGACAGGGCTCTCCATCTATGGCTACACCTTC. Translated: CSVLTGLSIYGYTF.

The V call is TRBV20-1, the J call TRBJ1-5; D unresolved. The CDR3 extends over 13 amino acids. The germline V gene has CDR1 DFQATT and CDR2 SNEGSKA (reference sequence). The V and J ends lost 3 bases and 3 bases respectively, with 9 bases between them. CDR3 amino acids: CSASMSLNQPQHF. The CDR3 bases are TGCAGTGCTAGTATGAGTCTCAATCAGCCCCAGCATTTT.

The chain joins TRBV19 to TRBJ2-2; 7 bases map to TRBD1. The germline gives CDR1 LNHDA, CDR2 SQIVND (reference sequence). The CDR3 is 15 amino acids. The V segment lost 5 bases and the J segment 5 bases; nucleotides outside the gene matches: 8. CDR3 protein: CASSRRTGWTGELFF. The CDR3, as DNA: TGTGCCAGTAGTCGGCGGACAGGCTGGACCGGGGAGCTGTTTTTT.

The genes are TRBV6-5 and TRBJ1-1; a possible D gene is TRBD1 (6 bases). The CDR3 length is 15 residues. Germline V lookup: CDR1 MNHEY, CDR2 SVGAGI. V lost 2 bases and J 6 bases, leaving 16 bases between the germline ends. CDR3 DNA sequence: TGTGCCAGCAGTTACGACACAGGGTATCAGTCTGAAGCTTTCTTT. Translating it yields CASSYDTGYQSEAFF.

The rearrangement joins TRBV20-1 to TRBJ1-2; D not certain. V was clipped by 0 bases and J by 0 bases, with 14 bases between them. CDR3 length: 16 residues. CDR1 is DFQATT, CDR2 SNEGSKA, per germline (reference sequence). The CDR3 DNA reads TGCAGTGCTAGAGATTGGCGCAGGCCTGCTAACTATGGCTACACCTTC. Protein sequence: CSARDWRRPANYGYTF.

The chain carries TRBV7-8 and TRBJ2-2; TRBD2 aligns across 9 bases. After removal of 2 bases from V and 4 bases from J, the junction contained 11 bases not matched to a gene. This CDR3 contains 18 residues. Germline V gene lookup returns CDR1 SGHVS and CDR2 FQNEAQ. CDR3: CASSLTLAGGPGTGELFF. The CDR3 DNA is TGTGCCAGCAGCTTAACTCTTGCGGGAGGGCCGGGCACCGGGGAGCTGTTTTTT. Full variable domain (outside the CDR3, taken from reference TRBV7-8 and TRBJ2-2): GAGVSQSPRYKVAKRGQDVALRCDPISGHVSLFWYQQALGQGPEFLTYFQNEAQLDKSGLPSDRFFAERPEGSVSTLKIQRTQQEDSAVYLCASSLTLAGGPGTGELFFGEGSRLTVL.

J is TRBJ1-6 and V is TRBV7-8; D unresolved. Germline V gene data show CDR1 as SGHVS and CDR2 as FQNEAQ. Deletions cut 5 bases from V and 8 bases from J, with 13 bases between. The CDR3 is 14 amino acids. The CDR3 protein is CASSQRPGDSPLHF. The CDR3 DNA follows: TGTGCCAGCAGCCAACGTCCTGGGGATTCACCCCTCCACTTT. Full variable domain (rest looked up from reference TRBV7-8 and TRBJ1-6): GAGVSQSPRYKVAKRGQDVALRCDPISGHVSLFWYQQALGQGPEFLTYFQNEAQLDKSGLPSDRFFAERPEGSVSTLKIQRTQQEDSAVYLCASSQRPGDSPLHFGNGTRLTVT.

This clonotype was observed a handful of times. The genes are TRBV5-4 and TRBJ2-1; D uncertain. The germline gives CDR1 SGHNT, CDR2 YYREEE (reference sequence). This CDR3 is built from 13 residues. V was cut by 0 bases and J by 5 bases, with 6 bases left in between. The CDR3 bases are TGTGCCAGCAGCTTGGCTGGTGACAATGAGCAGTTCTTC. It yields the protein CASSLAGDNEQFF.

The chain joins TRBV18 to TRBJ1-1; D is unclear. The CDR3 has 15 amino acids. Per the germline V gene, CDR1 is KGHSH and CDR2 is LQKENI. Trimming removed 3 bases at V and 0 bases at J, with 11 bases between. The CDR3 DNA sequence: TGTGCCAGCTCACCCACCGGGCTGATGAACACTGAAGCTTTCTTT. It encodes CASSPTGLMNTEAFF.

The gene calls are TRBV4-2 and TRBJ2-2; TRBD2 matches at 13 bases. The J segment lost 8 bases and the V segment lost 1 base, leaving 7 bases of the junction unmatched. This CDR3 spans 17 amino acids. Per germline, CDR1 LGHNA and CDR2 YNFKEQ. The CDR3 nucleotides are TGTGCCAGCAGCCAAGGAGGACTAGCGGGAGTTCGGGGGGAGCTGTTTTTT. Translating it yields CASSQGGLAGVRGELFF.

This clonotype came up once. The chain is built from TRBV7-6 and TRBJ1-2; D is unresolved. V was cut by 5 bases and J by 7 bases, with 20 bases left in between. The CDR3 consists of 15 residues. In germline, CDR1 is SGHVS, CDR2 FNYEAQ. This chain's CDR3 is CASSPRSGSAFGYTF. DNA for the CDR3: TGTGCCAGCAGCCCGAGGTCCGGGTCAGCTTTTGGCTACACCTTC.

The chain has TRBV18 and TRBJ2-7, with 7 bases lining up with TRBD1. CDR1 and CDR2 from the germline V gene are KGHSH and LQKENI. Unmatched junction bases numbered 6, after V lost 5 bases and J lost 5 bases. This CDR3 spans 13 amino acids. The DNA of the CDR3 is TGTGCCAGCTCAACCTCGACAGGGAACGAGCAGTACGTC. Residues: CASSTSTGNEQYV.

The chain employs TRBV4-2 and TRBJ2-2; D gene ambiguous. Trimming cost V 0 bases and J 6 bases, with 8 bases left between them. The germline V gene has CDR1 LGHNA and CDR2 YNFKEQ. CDR3 length: 14 amino acids. DNA of the CDR3: TGTGCCAGCAGCCAAGATAGACGTGCCGGGGAGCTGTTTTTT. Its translation is CASSQDRRAGELFF.

The V gene is TRBV28, the J gene TRBJ1-2; perhaps TRBD1 as D (6 bases). Germline V lookup: CDR1 MDHEN, CDR2 SYDVKM. The V end lost 7 bases, the J end lost 5 bases, and 20 bases lay between the germline ends. This CDR3 has 15 amino acids. CDR3 sequence reads: CASKVQGRNSYGYTF. The DNA for the CDR3 is TGTGCCAGCAAGGTACAGGGCCGTAATTCTTATGGCTACACCTTC.

This clonotype was seen a handful of times. The chain recombines TRBV12-3 or TRBV12-4 with TRBJ2-1, with no clear D. This CDR3 contains 11 residues. V was cut by 2 bases and J by 6 bases, with 2 bases left in between. The CDR3 loop is CASSLRNEQFF. CDR3 coding DNA: TGTGCCAGCAGTTTACGCAATGAGCAGTTCTTC.